These 8 T cell receptor beta chains came from one sample sequenced in a study of circulating tumor DNA in untreated peripheral T-cell lymphoma (dated by TCRdb to the early 2020s). Library construction relied on the immunoSEQ multiplex PCR assay. As stored in TCRdb, this immuneACCESS dataset retains in-frame rearrangements with V and J assigned. A fraction of the clones does not appear; measured against another copy, unresolved V genes explain less than half of the discrepancy, and the remainder lacks a known reason. Counted in this sample were about 1,800 clones; about 87% of them appeared once. Approximately 73% of the sample rests with the top ten. Sequencing was carried out using tumor tissue. All receptors come from a human donor with peripheral T-cell lymphoma.

This clone occurred once. The rearrangement links TRBV7-8 to TRBJ1-3; possible D gene TRBD1, 5 bases. Looked up from germline, CDR1 is SGHVS and CDR2 is FQNEAQ. V was pared by 0 bases and J by 0 bases, with 15 bases between. The CDR3 runs to 18 residues. The CDR3 loop is CASSLALSLGRSGNTIYF. DNA of the CDR3: TGTGCCAGCAGCTTAGCATTATCTCTGGGACGCTCTGGAAACACCATATATTTT.

The chain is built from TRBV19 and TRBJ2-5; 8 bases are shared with TRBD1. Per the germline V gene, CDR1 is LNHDA and CDR2 is SQIVND (reference sequence). Trimming removed 5 bases from V and 2 bases from J; junction bases left unmatched: 10. CDR3 length equals 16 residues. The CDR3: CASSFGTGIKQETQYF. The CDR3 DNA is TGTGCCAGTAGTTTCGGGACAGGAATCAAACAAGAGACCCAGTACTTC.

The chain uses TRBV6-8 and TRBJ2-3, with 7 bases lining up with TRBD1. The CDR3 runs to 12 residues. Germline CDR1 MNHGY, CDR2 SAAAGT. V lost 6 bases to trimming and J lost 6 bases; unmatched junction nucleotides: 3. CDR3 DNA: TGTGCCAGCAGCCTGACAGGGGATACGCAGTATTTT. Its protein product is CASSLTGDTQYF.

This chain uses TRBV11-3 with TRBJ2-1; 7 nucleotides align to TRBD2. V was clipped by 6 bases and J by 9 bases; unmatched bases: 11. Germline lookup yields CDR1 SGHNT and CDR2 YENEEA. The CDR3 is 14 amino acids. The CDR3 nucleotides are TGTGCCAGCAGGAAAAGGGACTATGCGACTGAGCAGTTCTTC. This gives the protein CASRKRDYATEQFF.

The chain recombines TRBV19 with TRBJ2-7; perhaps TRBD1 as D (7 bases). Germline CDR1 LNHDA, CDR2 SQIVND (reference sequence). V lost 5 bases and J lost 6, with 20 bases in between. CDR3 length: 15 residues. CDR3 protein: CASSLRQGGLREQYF. CDR3 sequence (DNA): TGTGCCAGTAGTCTAAGACAGGGAGGCCTGCGCGAGCAGTACTTC. The whole variable domain, filled in from reference TRBV19 and TRBJ2-7, reads DGGITQSPKYLFRKEGQNVTLSCEQNLNHDAMYWYRQDPGQGLRLIYYSQIVNDFQKGDIAEGYSVSREKKESFPLTVTSAQKNPTAFYLCASSLRQGGLREQYFGPGTRLTVT.

This chain links TRBV6-8 with TRBJ1-4; D is uncertain. Germline V CDR1 and CDR2: MNHGY, SAAAGT. The CDR3 totals 14 residues. Trimming cost V 5 bases and J 5 bases, with 12 bases left between them. This chain's CDR3 is CASSGWTANEKLFF. The CDR3 coding sequence is TGTGCCAGCAGTGGGTGGACCGCCAATGAAAAACTGTTTTTT.

The chain uses TRBV11-3 and TRBJ1-2; no definite D call. This CDR3 has 15 amino acids. Trimming took 3 bases from V and 6 from J, leaving 17 bases between them. Looked up from germline, CDR1 is SGHNT and CDR2 is YENEEA. The CDR3 DNA sequence: TGTGCCAGCAGCTTGCTAGAGTGGCACCTCGATGGCTACACCTTC. It translates to CASSLLEWHLDGYTF.

The chain joins TRBV18 to TRBJ2-7; D may be TRBD2 (5 bases). CDR3 length equals 12 residues. CDR1 and CDR2 from the germline V gene are KGHSH and LQKENI. V gave up 6 bases and J gave up 2 bases, with 8 bases separating them. The CDR3 coding sequence is TGTGCCAGCTCCCCCGGGACCTACGAGCAGTACTTC. Residues: CASSPGTYEQYF.